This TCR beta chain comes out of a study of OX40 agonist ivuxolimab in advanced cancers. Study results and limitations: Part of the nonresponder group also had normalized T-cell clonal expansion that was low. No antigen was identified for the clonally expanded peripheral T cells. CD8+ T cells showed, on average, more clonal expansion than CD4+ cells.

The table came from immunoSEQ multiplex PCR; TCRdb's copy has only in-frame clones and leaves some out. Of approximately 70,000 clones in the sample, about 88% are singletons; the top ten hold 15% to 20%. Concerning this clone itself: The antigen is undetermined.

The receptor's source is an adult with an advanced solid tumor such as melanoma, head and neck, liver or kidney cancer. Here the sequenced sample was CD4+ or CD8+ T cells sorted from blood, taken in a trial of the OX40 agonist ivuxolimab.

CDR3 bases: TGTGCCAGCAGCAAGGACAGGGGGGCTGGTCAGCCCCAGCATTTT. Translating gives CASSKDRGAGQPQHF. The chain couples TRBV11-2 to TRBJ1-5; TRBD1 aligns across 10 bases. The CDR3 has 15 amino acids. Germline V gene data show CDR1 as SGHAT and CDR2 as FQNNGV. With V trimmed by 5 bases and J by 6 bases, 7 bases remained unmatched.